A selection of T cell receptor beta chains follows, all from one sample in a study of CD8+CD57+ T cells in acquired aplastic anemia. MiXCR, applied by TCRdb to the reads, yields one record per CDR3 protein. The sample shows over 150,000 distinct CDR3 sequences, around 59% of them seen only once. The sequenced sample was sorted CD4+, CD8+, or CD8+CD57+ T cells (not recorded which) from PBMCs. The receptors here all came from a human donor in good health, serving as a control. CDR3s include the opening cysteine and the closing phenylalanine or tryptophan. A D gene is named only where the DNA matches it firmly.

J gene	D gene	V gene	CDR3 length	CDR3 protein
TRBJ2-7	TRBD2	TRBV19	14	CASSILASGGEQYF
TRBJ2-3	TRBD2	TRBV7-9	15	CASSGLAGRTDTQYF
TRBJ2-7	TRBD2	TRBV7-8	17	CASSSGGLALAGDEQYF
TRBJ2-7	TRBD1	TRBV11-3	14	CASSFGTGDSEQYF
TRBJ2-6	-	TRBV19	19	CASSTVWGNQPQHFGDGTF
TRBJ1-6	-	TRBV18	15	CASSPAAGHNSPLHF
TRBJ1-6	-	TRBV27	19	CASREQARHNGQNNSPLHF
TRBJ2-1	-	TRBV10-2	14	CASNAGTSYNEQFF
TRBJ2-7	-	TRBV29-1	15	CSARDPAGSSYEQYF
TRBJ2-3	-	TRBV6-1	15	CASSEQQGVTDTQYF
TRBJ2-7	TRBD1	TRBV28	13	CASTKGAAYEQYF
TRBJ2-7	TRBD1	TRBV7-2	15	CASSFAGTGSYEQYF
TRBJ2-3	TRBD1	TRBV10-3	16	CAITVPGQGSTDTQYF
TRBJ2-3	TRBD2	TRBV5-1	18	CASSLTGFTLADTDTQYF
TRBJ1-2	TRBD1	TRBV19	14	CASSIGQGASRYTF
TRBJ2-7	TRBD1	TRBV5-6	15	CASSSGTGILYEQYF
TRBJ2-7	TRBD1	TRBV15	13	CATSGTGGYEQYF
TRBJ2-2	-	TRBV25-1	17	CASSDPHGRKTTGELFF
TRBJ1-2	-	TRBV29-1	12	CSVAGANYGYTF
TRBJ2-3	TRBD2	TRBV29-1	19	CSVSPGLAGGFSSTDTQYF
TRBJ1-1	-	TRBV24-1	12	CATSDLIGRAFF
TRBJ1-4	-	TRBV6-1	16	CASSQNVKGANEKLFF
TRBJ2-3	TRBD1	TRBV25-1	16	CASSPRGDRVIDTQYF
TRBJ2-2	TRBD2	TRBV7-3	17	CASSLRLAGGPGGELFF
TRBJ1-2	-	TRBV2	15	CASSDGNSGGSGYTF
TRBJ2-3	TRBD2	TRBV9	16	CASSAAQRGVQDTQYF
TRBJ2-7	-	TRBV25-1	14	CASSEYAGTYEQYF
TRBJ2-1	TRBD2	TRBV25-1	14	CASSVSGGGNEQFF
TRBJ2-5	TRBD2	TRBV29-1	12	CSVERGGKTQYF
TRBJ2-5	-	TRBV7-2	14	CASSLGVGLETQYF
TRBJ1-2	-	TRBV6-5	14	CASRKDSSGYGYTF
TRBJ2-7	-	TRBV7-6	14	CASSLMTGLDEQYF
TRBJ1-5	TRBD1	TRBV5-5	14	CASSLVQGGQPQHF
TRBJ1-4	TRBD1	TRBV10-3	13	CASTGGLREKLFF
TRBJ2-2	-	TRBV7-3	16	CASSLAGTQNTGELFF
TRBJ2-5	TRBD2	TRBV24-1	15	CATSGGTSGGETQYF
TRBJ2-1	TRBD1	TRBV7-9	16	CASSSRDRGISNEQFF
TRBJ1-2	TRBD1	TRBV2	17	CASSSGTGRGMGMRYTF
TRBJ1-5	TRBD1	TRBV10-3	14	CAISAGTGNQPQHF
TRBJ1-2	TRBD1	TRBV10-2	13	CASRGPGPNGYTF
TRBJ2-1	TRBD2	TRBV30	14	CAWSAGGVANEQFF
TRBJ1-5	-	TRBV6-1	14	CASYKMGSNQPQHF